Following are 21 T cell receptor beta chains from one sample sequenced in a study of blood T cell repertoires in COVID-19. The assay was immunoSEQ multiplex PCR, and TCRdb's table has in-frame clones only and misses some. The table includes about 96,000 clones, 70% to 90% detected once. The sample taken for sequencing was peripheral blood. All receptors come from a human donor with COVID-19, enrolled during active disease. The donor label of this sample is uncertain.

The rearrangement uses TRBV11-3 and TRBJ2-3; TRBD2 matches at 7 bases. CDR1 SGHNT and CDR2 YENEEA come from the germline V gene. The ends lost 2 bases at V and 6 bases at J; junction bases unmatched: 14. CDR3 length equals 17 residues. The CDR3 DNA reads as TGTGCCAGCAGCTTAACTCCCTCCGCGGGAGACCCGGATACGCAGTATTTT. This encodes CASSLTPSAGDPDTQYF.

Here the CDR3 DNA reads TGCGCCAGCAGTGACAGGGCTGATTCACCCCTCCACTTT. Its protein is CASSDRADSPLHF. This chain uses TRBV10-1 with TRBJ1-6; perhaps TRBD1 as D (5 bases). The CDR3 spans 13 residues. Looked up from germline, CDR1 is WNHNN and CDR2 is SYGVQD (reference sequence). The ends were cut back, 3 bases at V and 8 bases at J, with 8 bases in the middle.

The V call is TRBV11-2, the J call TRBJ2-7; D is unresolved. V lost 6 bases and J lost 3, with 6 bases in between. In germline, CDR1 is SGHAT, CDR2 FQNNGV. The CDR3 loop spans 11 amino acids. The CDR3: CASSSFYEQYF. In DNA form, the CDR3 reads TGTGCCAGCAGTTCTTTCTACGAGCAGTACTTC.

The V gene is TRBV5-1, the J gene TRBJ2-7, with 8 bases identical to TRBD2. With 4 bases clipped from V and 0 bases from J, the junction kept 6 bases outside the gene matches. CDR3 size: 15 residues. In germline, CDR1 is SGHRS, CDR2 YFSETQ. CDR3 sequence: CASSPRTSGSYEQYF. Written as DNA, the CDR3 is TGCGCCAGCAGCCCTCGTACTAGCGGCTCCTACGAGCAGTACTTC.

The rearrangement links TRBV5-1 to TRBJ2-3; D is perhaps TRBD2 (6 bases). The CDR3 length is 13 residues. Per the germline V gene, CDR1 is SGHRS and CDR2 is YFSETQ. Trimming removed 5 bases at V and 4 bases at J, with 11 bases between. The CDR3 nucleotides read TGCGCCAGCAGGGGGGAGGTGGCAGATACGCAGTATTTT. Its protein is CASRGEVADTQYF.

The chain couples TRBV9 to TRBJ2-3; D might be TRBD2 (6 bases). Germline V gives CDR1 SGDLS, CDR2 YYNGEE. The V gene lost 0 bases and the J gene lost 3 bases, with 11 bases spanning the gap. The length of the CDR3 is 15 residues. The CDR3 nucleotides read TGTGCCAGCAGCGTAGGGGGGGACTTAACAGATACGCAGTATTTT. Protein product: CASSVGGDLTDTQYF.

The chain carries TRBV9 and TRBJ1-1; D remains unclear. The V gene lost 6 bases and the J gene lost 6 bases, with 12 bases spanning the gap. The CDR3 runs to 12 residues. Germline V CDR1 and CDR2: SGDLS, YYNGEE. CDR3 sequence reads: CASNREGSEAFF. Written as DNA, the CDR3 is TGTGCCAGCAACCGCGAGGGTTCTGAAGCTTTCTTT.

The chain joins TRBV5-1 to TRBJ1-4; TRBD1 matches 7 bases. CDR1 and CDR2 from the germline V gene are SGHRS and YFSETQ. There are 16 residues in the CDR3. The trim removed 4 bases at V and 0 bases at J, leaving 6 bases unmatched. CDR3 coding DNA: TGCGCCAGCAGCGGTCGACAGGGCTCAACTAATGAAAAACTGTTTTTT. Protein sequence: CASSGRQGSTNEKLFF.

The V and J genes are TRBV9 and TRBJ1-3; 7 bases fit TRBD1. With V trimmed by 2 bases and J by 4 bases, 6 bases remained unmatched. Germline assignment: CDR1 SGDLS and CDR2 YYNGEE. CDR3 length: 15 residues. DNA of the CDR3: TGTGCCAGCAGCGTTAGAGGGGGCGAAGGAAACACCATATATTTT. Translation: CASSVRGGEGNTIYF.

This chain connects TRBV4-2 to TRBJ2-1; the match to TRBD1 covers 9 bases. CDR3 length equals 19 residues. Germline V lookup: CDR1 LGHNA, CDR2 YNFKEQ. After removal of 1 base from V and 6 bases from J, the junction contained 16 bases not matched to a gene. The CDR3 loop is CASSQVYEGELTGGNEQFF. The CDR3 DNA reads as TGTGCCAGCAGCCAAGTCTATGAGGGGGAGTTGACAGGGGGCAATGAGCAGTTCTTC.

This sequence joins TRBV4-2 and TRBJ1-2; D is perhaps TRBD1 (6 bases). In germline, CDR1 is LGHNA, CDR2 YNFKEQ. The CDR3 spans 15 residues. With 4 bases removed from V and 2 bases from J, the gap between germline ends came to 14 bases. The CDR3 DNA reads as TGTGCCAGCAGCCCGACTACGGGACAAAACTATGGCTACACCTTC. It specifies CASSPTTGQNYGYTF.

The chain uses TRBV18 and TRBJ2-5; 10 positions agree with TRBD1. The germline V gene has CDR1 KGHSH and CDR2 LQKENI. The V segment lost 3 bases and the J segment 5 bases; nucleotides outside the gene matches: 6. The CDR3 loop spans 15 amino acids. The CDR3 DNA reads as TGTGCCAGCTCACCCGGGACAGGGGTTGTCGAGACCCAGTACTTC. This translates into CASSPGTGVVETQYF.

The chain has TRBV7-2 and TRBJ1-2; TRBD1 might be the D (5 bases). CDR3 length: 11 residues. Germline CDR1 reads SGHTA; CDR2 reads FQGNSA. V was pared by 8 bases and J by 2 bases, with 6 bases between. CDR3 DNA: TGTGCCAGCGGGGCAAACTATGGCTACACCTTC. It encodes CASGANYGYTF.

CDR3 sequence: CASSISRRDSPLHF. CDR3 in DNA: TGTGCCAGTAGTATCTCGCGAAGAGATTCACCCCTCCACTTT. The V call is TRBV19, the J call TRBJ1-6, with D uncertain. The length of the CDR3 is 14 residues. The V gene lost 3 bases and the J gene lost 8 bases, with 11 bases spanning the gap. The germline CDR1 and CDR2 sequences are LNHDA and SQIVND (reference sequence).

V gene TRBV2 combines with J gene TRBJ1-4; tentative D call: TRBD1 (5 bases). The CDR3 consists of 15 residues. Germline V gene lookup returns CDR1 SNHLY and CDR2 FYNNEI. Trimming stripped 8 bases from V and 0 bases from J, with 13 bases between. CDR3 bases: TGTGCCAGCGCAAGGAGGGGAGCAACTAATGAAAAACTGTTTTTT. Translation: CASARRGATNEKLFF.

V usage is TRBV5-5 and J usage is TRBJ1-6, with 7 bases matching TRBD1. The trim removed 1 base at V and 0 bases at J, leaving 4 bases unmatched. The CDR3 length is 17 residues. Per germline, CDR1 SGHKS and CDR2 YYEKEE (reference sequence). CDR3 in DNA: TGTGCCAGCAGCTTGTGGACAGGATTCTCCTATAATTCACCCCTCCACTTT. Translation gives CASSLWTGFSYNSPLHF.

The chain has TRBV23-1 and TRBJ1-3; 12 bases match TRBD1. TRBV23-1 is treated as an ORF (open reading frame) with a function not yet certain. The CDR3 has 18 residues. V trimming: 0 bases; J trimming: 4 bases; junction bases outside the gene matches: 7. The CDR3 DNA reads as TGCGCCAGCAGTCAATCATCCCGGGACAGGGGGCCCGGAAACACCATATATTTT. Its protein product is CASSQSSRDRGPGNTIYF.

This chain uses TRBV5-1 with TRBJ2-3, with TRBD2 identical over 7 bases. J lost 5 bases, V lost 4 bases, and 10 bases had no gene match. This CDR3 spans 15 amino acids. The V gene's germline CDR1 is SGHRS and CDR2 YFSETQ. The CDR3 is CASSRGEFDEDTQYF. CDR3 DNA sequence: TGCGCCAGCAGCCGGGGGGAATTCGATGAAGATACGCAGTATTTT.

This clone has just one count. This chain joins TRBV7-6 and TRBJ1-6; maybe TRBD1 (6 bases). The CDR3 runs to 13 residues. V lost 5 bases and J 8 bases, leaving 10 bases between the germline ends. CDR1 and CDR2 (germline): SGHVS, FNYEAQ. CDR3 bases: TGTGCCAGCAGCACCCGGACAGATTCACCCCTCCACTTT. Residues: CASSTRTDSPLHF.

The V call is TRBV9, the J call TRBJ2-2; unclear D gene. CDR3 length equals 14 residues. Trimming took 3 bases from V and 1 from J, leaving 7 bases between them. Germline V gene sequence: CDR1 SGDLS, CDR2 YYNGEE. Here the CDR3 DNA reads TGTGCCAGCAGCGGCCCGGGGAACACCGGGGAGCTGTTTTTT. It is translated as CASSGPGNTGELFF.

The CDR3 reads CASSQRTGFSSYEQYF. The CDR3 DNA reads TGCGCCAGCAGCCAAAGGACAGGCTTTAGCTCCTACGAGCAGTACTTC. V and J are TRBV4-1 and TRBJ2-7; TRBD1 aligns across 7 bases. V dropped 2 bases and J dropped 0; count of bases not matched to a gene: 7. This CDR3 region has 16 residues. Germline loops: CDR1 MGHRA, CDR2 YSYEKL.